This T cell receptor (beta chain) emerged from a study of blood T cell repertoires in COVID-19. Study background: T cells, B-cell-depleted T cells, or PBMCs supplied cDNA or gDNA.

Losses at the gene ends were 8 bases for V and 9 bases for J; bases not matched to a gene: 7. The CDR3 runs 12 residues. Original handling: The authors estimated nucleated cell counts from reference gene primer amplification. The data were produced by immunoSEQ multiplex PCR, yet TCRdb's version contains in-frame clones alone and is incomplete. V and J calls and clone size are as listed in that table; D and trimming were resolved from the DNA. The top ten clones hold approximately 1.2% of a sample with about 380,000 clones, about 90% of them seen once. The sequenced material came from peripheral blood. The receptor comes from a man aged 40-49 years with acute or convalescent COVID-19. The chain is built from TRBV12-3 or TRBV12-4 and TRBJ1-5; 7 bases align to TRBD1. CDR3 coding DNA: TGTGCCAGCCTAGGACAGGCCTCGCCCCAGCATTTT. Its protein product is CASLGQASPQHF.